The rows below give T cell receptor beta chains drawn from one sample of a study of T cell responses to AZD1222 COVID-19 vaccine. Assay used: immunoSEQ multiplex PCR; TCRdb lists only in-frame clones, some missing. Of more than 140,000 clones detected, about 90% appear once; the ten largest clones hold under 5.5%. The sequencing used peripheral blood, collected on day 0 of AZD1222 vaccination. The receptors shown here come from an adult in good health. Each CDR3 is given with its conserved first and last residue. Each record gives: J gene, D gene, clone size, V gene, CDR3 DNA, CDR3 protein. D genes are given only for firm matches. Where a row states a size, it is once, few, many or the class of an expanded clone; other rows omit it.

>TRBJ1-3|NA|once|TRBV19
TGTGCCAGTAGCCAAACTCGGGGTTATGAGGACACCATATATTTT
CASSQTRGYEDTIYF
>TRBJ1-6|TRBD1|few|TRBV6-2/TRBV6-3
TGTGCCAGCAGTTCACCAGGGGGAGGAGGGTCACCCCTCCACTTT
CASSSPGGGGSPLHF
>TRBJ1-1|NA|NA|TRBV27
TGTGCCAGCAGTTTACTCCCTGTGTCGAACACTGAAGCTTTCTTT
CASSLLPVSNTEAFF
>TRBJ2-3|TRBD2|NA|TRBV7-2
TGTGCCAGCAGCGTTAGCGGGAGTAATACGCAGTATTTT
CASSVSGSNTQYF
>TRBJ1-1|NA|few|TRBV29-1
TGCAGCGTTTCGGGACGGAACCTTGAAGCTTTCTTT
CSVSGRNLEAFF
>TRBJ1-5|NA|few|TRBV12-3/TRBV12-4
TGTGCCAGCAGTTTCTCCCCGGGGCCCCAGCATTTT
CASSFSPGPQHF
>TRBJ1-6|NA|NA|TRBV19
TGTGCCAGTAGTATAAGGCGGACAAGGGGCCTATTGGATAATTCACCCCTCCACTTT
CASSIRRTRGLLDNSPLHF
>TRBJ2-4|TRBD2|NA|TRBV11-2
TGTGCCAGCAGGCGGGGGTTGGCCAAAAACATTCAGTACTTC
CASRRGLAKNIQYF
>TRBJ2-7|NA|NA|TRBV2
TGTGCCAGCAGCCGGACAGTTTACCCCTACGAGCAGTACTTC
CASSRTVYPYEQYF
>TRBJ1-1|TRBD1|NA|TRBV28
TGTGCCAGCAGTTCGACCTGGGGACAGGGGAACACTGAAGCTTTCTTT
CASSSTWGQGNTEAFF
>TRBJ2-3|NA|NA|TRBV9
TGTGCCAGCAGCTGGAGGGGATCCACAGATACGCAGTATTTT
CASSWRGSTDTQYF
>TRBJ2-7|NA|NA|TRBV5-6
TGTGCCAGCAGCCTCCTTGGGGCCTACGAGCAGTACTTC
CASSLLGAYEQYF
>TRBJ1-6|NA|NA|TRBV5-6
TGTGCCAGCAGCTTGGCGGGTTATAATTCACCCCTCCACTTT
CASSLAGYNSPLHF
>TRBJ1-1|NA|NA|TRBV3-1/TRBV3-2
TGTGCCAGCAGCCAAGAGGGGGGGACGCGCACTGAAGCTTTCTTT
CASSQEGGTRTEAFF
>TRBJ1-3|NA|NA|TRBV18
TGTGCCAGCTCACCATCGGACAGCTCTGGAAACACCATATATTTT
CASSPSDSSGNTIYF
>TRBJ2-1|TRBD2|NA|TRBV4-3
TGCGCCAGCAGCCAAAGATACGGACTAGCGGGAACCTACAATGAGCAGTTCTTC
CASSQRYGLAGTYNEQFF
>TRBJ2-3|TRBD2|NA|TRBV20-1
TGCAGTGCTAGTTGGAGGACCGGGAGGGAGGGTTTGTTAGATACGCAGTATTTT
CSASWRTGREGLLDTQYF
>TRBJ2-3|NA|NA|TRBV27
TGTGCCAGCAGTTTCTTAGGAGGGCGCACAGATACGCAGTATTTT
CASSFLGGRTDTQYF
>TRBJ2-3|NA|NA|TRBV23-1
TGCGCCAGCAGTCAATCGCGGAGGGACCCGATCACAGATACGCAGTATTTT
CASSQSRRDPITDTQYF
>TRBJ2-7|NA|NA|TRBV11-2
TGTGCCAGCAGCCTACACTACGAGCAGTACTTC
CASSLHYEQYF
>TRBJ1-3|NA|NA|TRBV14
TGTGCCAGCGGGCAGGGGATTGGAAACACCATATATTTT
CASGQGIGNTIYF
>TRBJ2-2|NA|NA|TRBV9
TGTGCCAGCAGCGTGGCCAGGGTGACCGGGGAGCTGTTTTTT
CASSVARVTGELFF
>TRBJ2-6|NA|NA|TRBV7-2
TGTGCCAGCAGCTCTTCTGGGGCCAACGTCCTGACTTTC
CASSSSGANVLTF
>TRBJ2-1|TRBD2|NA|TRBV3-1/TRBV3-2
TGTGCCAGCAGCCAAGGGCCCATAGGAGCGGGAGGGCCGAAGGAGCAGTTCTTC
CASSQGPIGAGGPKEQFF
>TRBJ2-1|NA|NA|TRBV7-2
TGTGCCAGCAGCCTCGGGGCTTACAATGAGCAGTTCTTC
CASSLGAYNEQFF